This T cell receptor (beta chain) was found in a study of human T cells and chemical hapten exposure. Overall study results and limits: Expanded TCRs clustered into significantly more large CDR3 similarity groups than controls, the analysis revealed.

The CDR3 has 14 residues. Germline V gene lookup returns CDR1 LNHDA and CDR2 SQIVND (reference sequence). The ends were cut back, 3 bases at V and 6 bases at J, with 9 bases in the middle. TCRdb analysed the RACE reads with MiXCR anew, one entry per CDR3 protein. The sample contains 300,000 to 400,000 distinct CDR3 sequences, around 7% of which appear only once. Sample time point: patch test 1, 2 weeks after DPC sensitization. As to treatment: therapeutic diphenylcyclopropenone sensitization with weekly scalp DPC. This clonotype was seen a few times. The antigen is undetermined. This sample comprised whole blood, obtained in connection with sensitization to the hapten diphenylcyclopropenone (DPC). The rearrangement links TRBV19 to TRBJ1-6, with D uncertain. This sequence was found in a woman aged 18-35 years with alopecia areata. Some clones in this sample may be carry-over from other donors' samples. The CDR3 DNA follows: TGTGCCAGTAGTATTTCCTGGATTAATTCACCCCTCCACTTT. As protein: CASSISWINSPLHF.